This entry is about one T cell receptor (beta chain). As yet, its antigen is unknown. This sample stems from a study of vaccination and CD4 T cells after COVID-19. The CDR3 consists of 15 residues. Germline-derived CDR1 and CDR2 are LNHDA and SQIVND (reference sequence). V was pared by 5 bases and J by 6 bases, with 6 bases of the junction left unmatched. As to treatment: approximately 9-day PBMC culture with coronavirus spike peptide pools or control peptides (ViraFEST assay). The study sequenced cultured CD4+ T cell DNA using the Oncomine TCR Beta short-read assay. TCRdb itself ran the PCR reads through MiXCR, one entry per CDR3 protein. The table shows about 20,000 distinct CDR3 sequences, with 40% to 55% occurring only once.

This sample comprised CD4+ T cells from blood, cultured in vitro, obtained after SARS-CoV-2 vaccination. This chain connects TRBV19 to TRBJ1-6; 8 nucleotides line up with TRBD1. The sequence was obtained from a human donor who had recovered from COVID-19. CDR3 loop: CASSLQGGANSPLHF. DNA of the CDR3: TGTGCCAGTAGTCTACAGGGGGGCGCTAATTCACCCCTCCACTTT.